This T cell receptor (beta chain) was sequenced for a study of T cells in women clearing cervical HPV infection. Study-level information: With HLA typing for only a few women, HLA confounding remains possible. Study-wide findings and caveats: Repertoire richness, not evenness, was significantly elevated in CIN3+ cases versus controls. Richness plus V gene abundances separated cases from controls with AUC 0.7 to 0.9.

Generated by immunoSEQ multiplex PCR, the TCRdb table keeps only in-frame clones and is missing some. In all, the sample yields tens of thousands of clones. The CDR3 runs to 12 residues. Germline assignment: CDR1 SGHDT and CDR2 YYEEEE. Comment on this clone: What it binds is not known. The read falls 3 residues short of the CDR3 end, and the missing part is taken from the germline J gene.

This rearrangement joins TRBV5-6 to TRBJ1-4; TRBD1 is a possible D gene (5 bases). The sequence was obtained from a woman aged 18 to 69 with a cervical HPV16 infection that either progressed to CIN3+ or cleared (not recorded which). The sample comprised blood buffy coat. Incomplete CDR3 DNA: TGTGCCAGCAGCTTGAGCGGGACTCCA. Protein product: CASSLSGTP. From start to end, the CDR3 is CASSLSGTPLFF.